These 2 T cell receptor beta chains share one sample of origin, sequenced in a study of regulatory T cells in long-lasting Graves disease. With iRepertoire HTBI primers and Arm-PCR of CDR3 regions, TCR beta libraries were built. TCRdb called the multiplex PCR reads again in MiXCR, with one record for every CDR3 protein. The table shows some 330,000 distinct CDR3 sequences, with approximately 23% occurring only once. Noted time point: persistent/refractory GD, antithyroid drugs over 5 years with positive TRAb. Researchers made the TCR library from RNA that was extracted from PBMCs. Here the sequenced sample was peripheral blood mononuclear cells (PBMCs), taken when the disease was refractory, from a patient treated with antithyroid drugs. The receptors derive from a woman aged 35 to 49 with Graves disease.

This clonotype was recorded many times. The CDR3 spells CASSPIIDGNTGELFF. CDR3 coding DNA: TGTGCCAGTAGTCCAATAATTGACGGTAACACCGGGGAGCTGTTTTTT. This chain links TRBV19 with TRBJ2-2; D is ambiguous. V was pared by 5 bases and J by 2 bases, with 15 bases between. Germline CDR1 reads LNHDA; CDR2 reads SQIVND (reference sequence). The CDR3 runs to 16 residues.

This clonotype was seen ten or more times. The chain has TRBV28 and TRBJ2-7; weak D call: TRBD1 (5 bases). The V end lost 5 bases, the J end lost 4 bases, and 15 bases lay between the germline ends. Germline values: CDR1 MDHEN, CDR2 SYDVKM. This CDR3 region has 14 residues. Written as DNA, the CDR3 is TGTGCCAGCAGTCGAAACGTCAGGGTGTACGAGCAGTACTTC. It specifies CASSRNVRVYEQYF.